This passage covers 21 T cell receptor beta chains from one sample sequenced in a study of T cells in Graves' hyperthyroidism and ophthalmopathy. TCR beta CDR3 sequences were amplified from RNA transcripts. First-round RT-PCR of the TCR CDR3 relied on the HTBI primer set. TCRdb passed the multiplex PCR reads through MiXCR, listing each CDR3 protein once. The sample has 300,000 to 450,000 distinct CDR3 sequences; roughly 15% are singletons. The source material was blood. These receptors all stem from a woman in her twenties or thirties with Graves' ophthalmopathy.

A word on this clonotype: Given a much more abundant clone one base away, this may be a read error. V and J are TRBV6-2 or TRBV6-3 and TRBJ2-2; no reliable D call. V lost 4 bases and J 4 bases, leaving 7 bases between the germline ends. The length of the CDR3 is 13 residues. CDR1 is MNHEY, CDR2 SVGEGT, per germline. The CDR3, as DNA: TGTGCCAGCAGTTTGGGTAGCACCGGGGAGCTGTTTTTT. Protein: CASSLGSTGELFF.

The table lists this clonotype with many counts. This sequence joins TRBV7-8 and TRBJ2-5; 9 bases align to TRBD1. CDR1 SGHVS and CDR2 FQNEAQ come from the germline V gene. The CDR3 consists of 14 residues. Losses at the gene ends were 5 bases for V and 5 bases for J; bases not matched to a gene: 6. CDR3: CASSPQGASETQYF. The CDR3 DNA reads as TGTGCCAGCAGCCCACAGGGGGCTAGTGAGACCCAGTACTTC.

On this clonotype: A much larger clonotype is one base distant, so this may be a read error. The J gene is TRBJ2-1, the V gene TRBV19; D is perhaps TRBD2 (5 bases). CDR3 length equals 15 residues. Germline-derived CDR1 and CDR2 are LNHDA and SQIVND (reference sequence). This CDR3 reads CTSSTRGFAYNEQFF. The CDR3 bases are TGTACCAGTAGTACCCGGGGATTCGCCTACAATGAGCAGTTCTTC.

This clonotype was seen more than once but under ten times. The rearrangement joins TRBV5-1 to TRBJ2-3, with D possibly matching TRBD1 (5 bases). Between the trimmed V and J ends, which lost 7 bases and 1 base, there was a span of 16 bases. CDR1 is SGHRS and CDR2 is YFSETQ in the germline V gene. This CDR3 comprises 15 residues. CDR3 DNA: TGCGCCAGCTTAGTAACAGGTTACGGCACAGATACGCAGTATTTT. Protein sequence: CASLVTGYGTDTQYF.

This clonotype was observed at least ten times. J is TRBJ1-3 and V is TRBV7-6; D unresolved. Trimming took 5 bases from V and 3 from J, leaving 11 bases between them. The CDR3 is made up of 14 amino acids. Germline lookup yields CDR1 SGHVS and CDR2 FNYEAQ. CDR3 nucleotides: TGTGCCAGCAGCAAAAACAGCTTTGGAAACACCATATATTTT. Amino acid sequence: CASSKNSFGNTIYF.

This clonotype was picked up many times. The chain links TRBV7-3 to TRBJ2-3; TRBD2 matches at 14 bases. The junction had 6 bases not matched to a gene; V was cut back by 5 bases and J by 8 bases. CDR1 is SGHTA and CDR2 is FQGTGA in the germline V gene. The CDR3 spans 15 residues. The CDR3 sequence is CASSPTSGGAGTQYF. DNA for the CDR3: TGTGCCAGCAGCCCGACTAGCGGGGGGGCGGGTACGCAGTATTTT.

In its sample, this clonotype was seen many times. The V call is TRBV28, the J call TRBJ2-2, with TRBD1 matching 8 bases. After removal of 6 bases from V and 5 bases from J, the junction contained 11 bases not matched to a gene. The germline CDR1 and CDR2 sequences are MDHEN and SYDVKM. CDR3 size: 16 residues. CDR3 nucleotide sequence: TGTGCCAGCAGATTAAGGGACAGGCCCGCGACCGGGGAGCTGTTTTTT. Translation: CASRLRDRPATGELFF.

This clonotype was found a few times. This sequence joins TRBV10-1 and TRBJ1-4; the D is unclear. Germline loops: CDR1 WNHNN, CDR2 SYGVQD (reference sequence). Deletions cut 3 bases from V and 7 bases from J, with 9 bases between. CDR3 size: 13 residues. The CDR3 sequence: CASSESAGEKLFF. The CDR3 nucleotides are TGCGCCAGCAGTGAAAGTGCGGGTGAAAAACTGTTTTTT.

This clonotype was seen a handful of times. The genes are TRBV4-1 and TRBJ2-7; tentatively, D is TRBD1 (6 bases). CDR1 MGHRA and CDR2 YSYEKL come from the germline V gene. CDR3 length: 13 amino acids. Trimming removed 4 bases from V and 2 bases from J, with 9 bases in between. As DNA, the CDR3 is TGCGCCAGCAGCCGCGGACAGACCTACGAGCAGTACTTC. It is translated as CASSRGQTYEQYF.

This clonotype was picked up many times. The J gene is TRBJ2-2, the V gene TRBV7-8; 11 nucleotides agree with TRBD2. Germline CDR1 reads SGHVS; CDR2 reads FQNEAQ. The CDR3 runs 19 residues. V lost 2 bases to trimming and J lost 4 bases; unmatched junction nucleotides: 12. CDR3 bases: TGTGCCAGCAGCTTATTGTCTAGCGGGGGGTCCGGGGGCACCGGGGAGCTGTTTTTT. This translates into CASSLLSSGGSGGTGELFF.

This clonotype was recorded at least ten times. The rearrangement uses TRBV11-2 and TRBJ2-3, with a possible D match to TRBD1 (6 bases). The germline V gene encodes CDR1 SGHAT and CDR2 FQNNGV. The CDR3 sequence is 16 residues long. V dropped 6 bases and J dropped 1 base, with 17 bases sitting between them. CDR3 in DNA: TGTGCCAGCAGGGCGGGTCAGGGGTTGGGCACAGATACGCAGTATTTT. It codes for CASRAGQGLGTDTQYF. Variable domain in full (rest from reference TRBV11-2 and TRBJ2-3): EAGVAQSPRYKIIEKRQSVAFWCNPISGHATLYWYQQILGQGPKLLIQFQNNGVVDDSQLPKDRFSAERLKGVDSTLKIQPAKLEDSAVYLCASRAGQGLGTDTQYFGPGTRLTVL.

This chain uses TRBV14 with TRBJ2-7; tentative D call: TRBD1 (5 bases). The germline V and J ends were trimmed by 0 bases and 3 bases, with 12 bases remaining between them. The V gene's germline CDR1 is SGHDN and CDR2 FVKESK. CDR3 size: 15 residues. The CDR3 DNA reads as TGTGCCAGCAGCCAAGAAGGACCAGGGTTCTACGAGCAGTACTTC. It encodes CASSQEGPGFYEQYF.

This clonotype was seen ten or more times. The rearrangement uses TRBV20-1 and TRBJ1-4; no reliable D call. V was pared by 0 bases and J by 4 bases, with 15 bases between. Looked up from germline, CDR1 is DFQATT and CDR2 is SNEGSKA (reference sequence). This CDR3 is built from 16 residues. The CDR3 sequence: CSARDRWGQNNEKLFF. Here the CDR3 DNA reads TGCAGTGCTAGAGATCGTTGGGGTCAGAATAATGAAAAACTGTTTTTT.

The chain combines TRBV28 with TRBJ2-1; D possibly corresponds to TRBD1 (6 bases). Trimming removed 5 bases from V and 8 bases from J, with 25 bases in between. The CDR3 runs 17 residues. CDR1 is MDHEN, CDR2 SYDVKM, per germline. The CDR3 DNA follows: TGTGCCAGCAGTCCTCCGACAGGAATGGGAGTAATGGATGAGCAGTTCTTC. Protein product: CASSPPTGMGVMDEQFF.

This clonotype was observed many times. The chain carries TRBV7-9 and TRBJ2-3, with 13 positions matching TRBD2. Germline assignment: CDR1 SEHNR and CDR2 FQNEAQ (reference sequence). The CDR3 loop spans 17 amino acids. Germline trimming cut 1 base from V and 0 bases from J; bases unmatched to any gene: 1. The CDR3 nucleotides read TGTGCCAGCAGCTTAGGGGGACTAGCGGGGAGCACAGATACGCAGTATTTT. As protein: CASSLGGLAGSTDTQYF.

The V and J genes are TRBV5-4 and TRBJ2-7; 10 bases match TRBD1. Germline V gene data show CDR1 as SGHNT and CDR2 as YYREEE (reference sequence). The junction had 0 bases not matched to a gene; V was cut back by 0 bases and J by 3 bases. This CDR3 has 14 amino acids. DNA for the CDR3: TGTGCCAGCAGCTTGGGGGACAGGGGCTACGAGCAGTACTTC. Translation: CASSLGDRGYEQYF.

This clonotype was picked up many times. This chain uses TRBV7-2 with TRBJ1-1; 7 nucleotides line up with TRBD1. The CDR3 covers 16 residues. Germline V gives CDR1 SGHTA, CDR2 FQGNSA. V was pared by 5 bases and J by 4 bases, with 13 bases of the junction left unmatched. CDR3: CASSATPRQGGTEAFF. The DNA of the CDR3 is TGTGCCAGCAGCGCCACCCCTAGACAGGGTGGCACTGAAGCTTTCTTT.

This clonotype was counted only a few times. V usage is TRBV10-3 and J usage is TRBJ1-4, with no clear D. The CDR3 sequence is 13 residues long. Trimming took off 3 bases at V and 8 bases at J, with 10 bases between the two ends. The germline gives CDR1 ENHRY, CDR2 SYGVKD. Here the CDR3 DNA reads TGTGCCATCAGTGATTCAATTGGGGAAAAACTGTTTTTT. This gives the protein CAISDSIGEKLFF.

This clonotype was recorded at least ten times. The chain couples TRBV6-1 to TRBJ1-6; 9 bases map to TRBD1. The CDR3 is made up of 15 amino acids. Trimming took 5 bases from V and 10 from J; bases not matched to a gene: 9. The germline V gene has CDR1 MNHNS and CDR2 SASEGT. CDR3 sequence reads: CASSYVDRGGSPLHF. The DNA for the CDR3 is TGTGCCAGCAGTTACGTGGACAGGGGTGGCTCACCCCTCCACTTT.

This clonotype came up many times. V usage is TRBV7-6 and J usage is TRBJ2-3, with 15 bases matching TRBD2. CDR1 is SGHVS, CDR2 FNYEAQ, per germline. V shed 2 bases and J 0 bases; nucleotides not matched to a gene: 9. The length of the CDR3 is 20 residues. In nucleotides, the CDR3 is TGTGCCAGCAGCTTACGGGATGGACTAGCGGGGGGGCCGAGCACAGATACGCAGTATTTT. Translated, it gives CASSLRDGLAGGPSTDTQYF.

V is TRBV4-1 and J is TRBJ1-2, with TRBD1 as a possible D gene (6 bases). V was trimmed by 0 bases and J by 2 bases, leaving 16 bases between them. The CDR3 spans 17 residues. CDR1 and CDR2 from the germline V gene are MGHRA and YSYEKL. The DNA for the CDR3 is TGCGCCAGCAGCCAAGATGAGCGGGACACATTAAACTATGGCTACACCTTC. Residues: CASSQDERDTLNYGYTF.